This T cell receptor (beta chain) comes out of a study of control samples from healthy donors and cancer patients. The table lists this clone with a count of one. The CDR3 spans 13 residues. The V segment lost 5 bases and the J segment 8 bases; nucleotides outside the gene matches: 8. Germline assignment: CDR1 LNHDA and CDR2 SQIVND (reference sequence). Here immunoSEQ multiplex PCR was the method, and the copy in TCRdb shows in-frame clones only, minus some. In the table there are tens of thousands of clones, roughly 90% of which are singletons. The chain recombines TRBV19 with TRBJ2-7, with TRBD1 matching 8 bases. Sequences were obtained from PBMCs. This clonotype originated in a man aged 60-69 years with colorectal cancer. CDR3 DNA sequence: TGTGCCAGTAGTCCGGACAGGGTCACAAAGCAGTACTTC. Translating gives CASSPDRVTKQYF.